The 27 T cell receptor beta chains reported below all come from one sample, sequenced in a study of cytomegalovirus exposure and HLA in healthy donors. The PCR ran on 60 Vbeta and 13 Jbeta primers. The data were produced by immunoSEQ multiplex PCR, yet TCRdb's version contains in-frame clones alone and is incomplete. The sample lists under 110,000 clones, roughly four fifths occurring once. The sequencing input was PBMCs. The receptors were gathered from a man aged 55 to 69 in good health and CMV-seronegative.

The V gene is TRBV4-2, the J gene TRBJ2-6; 12 bases line up with TRBD2. This CDR3 is built from 21 residues. The germline CDR1 and CDR2 sequences are LGHNA and YNFKEQ. V lost 0 bases and J lost 2; bases outside the gene matches: 11. DNA for the CDR3: TGTGCCAGCAGCCAAGAAATTTATGGGGCTAGCGGGGGGGCTGGGGCCAACGTCCTGACTTTC. Its protein is CASSQEIYGASGGAGANVLTF.

The chain joins TRBV30 to TRBJ2-3; 8 bases match TRBD2. The CDR3 is made up of 14 amino acids. The germline CDR1 and CDR2 sequences are GTSNPN and SVGIG (reference sequence). V shed 4 bases and J 7 bases; nucleotides not matched to a gene: 10. The CDR3 here is CAWTGTGGRYTQYF. CDR3 sequence (DNA): TGTGCCTGGACGGGTACGGGGGGGCGGTATACGCAGTATTTT. Full variable domain (outside the CDR3, taken from reference TRBV30 and TRBJ2-3): SQTIHQWPATLVQPVGSPLSLECTVEGTSNPNLYWYRQAAGRGLQLLFYSVGIGQISSEVPQNLSASRPQDRQFILSSKKLLLSDSGFYLCAWTGTGGRYTQYFGPGTRLTVL.

The V and J genes are TRBV5-1 and TRBJ1-3; D remains unclear. Trimming took 4 bases from V and 3 from J, leaving 8 bases between them. From germline, CDR1 is SGHRS and CDR2 YFSETQ. This CDR3 has 13 residues. CDR3 amino acids: CASSDGFGNTIYF. In DNA form, the CDR3 reads TGCGCCAGCAGCGACGGGTTTGGAAACACCATATATTTT.

The chain couples TRBV5-1 to TRBJ2-5, with 8 bases that match TRBD1. V lost 4 bases to trimming and J lost 2 bases; unmatched junction nucleotides: 13. Germline-derived CDR1 and CDR2 are SGHRS and YFSETQ. This CDR3 region has 17 residues. The CDR3 sequence is CASSRGSTGDIQETQYF. In DNA, the CDR3 is TGCGCCAGCAGCAGGGGTTCGACAGGGGACATACAAGAGACCCAGTACTTC.

The V call is TRBV5-8, the J call TRBJ2-5; TRBD1 aligns across 7 bases. The germline V gene has CDR1 SGHTS and CDR2 YDEGEE. The CDR3 extends over 16 amino acids. V trimming: 4 bases; J trimming: 3 bases; junction bases outside the gene matches: 12. CDR3 in amino acids: CASSTGTVGEKETQYF. In DNA, the CDR3 is TGTGCCAGCAGCACTGGGACAGTTGGAGAAAAAGAGACCCAGTACTTC.

This chain joins TRBV7-9 and TRBJ2-5, with TRBD1 matching over 7 bases. The CDR3 consists of 14 residues. Germline lookup yields CDR1 SEHNR and CDR2 FQNEAQ (reference sequence). V lost 2 bases and J lost 5; bases outside the gene matches: 5. The CDR3 reads CASSLSDRVETQYF. CDR3 bases: TGTGCCAGCAGCTTATCAGACAGGGTGGAGACCCAGTACTTC.

The V and J genes are TRBV7-8 and TRBJ2-2; D not certain. Per the germline V gene, CDR1 is SGHVS and CDR2 is FQNEAQ. V lost 2 bases to trimming and J lost 0 bases, with 10 bases between them. This CDR3 comprises 16 residues. The CDR3 here is CASSLITGPNTGELFF. Written as DNA, the CDR3 is TGTGCCAGCAGCTTAATTACGGGTCCGAACACCGGGGAGCTGTTTTTT.

The chain recombines TRBV2 with TRBJ1-5, with 8 bases fitting TRBD1. The CDR3 runs 13 residues. CDR1 SNHLY and CDR2 FYNNEI come from the germline V gene. V lost 5 bases, J lost 9 bases, and 6 bases stayed unmatched. This CDR3 reads CASSRTGSGPQHF. CDR3 coding DNA: TGTGCCAGCAGTCGGACAGGGTCGGGGCCCCAGCATTTT. Together with reference TRBV2 and TRBJ1-5, the CDR3 gives the full variable domain: EPEVTQTPSHQVTQMGQEVILRCVPISNHLYFYWYRQILGQKVEFLVSFYNNEISEKSEIFDDQFSVERPDGSNFTLKIRSTKLEDSAMYFCASSRTGSGPQHFGDGTRLSIL.

This chain uses TRBV7-2 with TRBJ2-2; 9 nucleotides align to TRBD1. V lost 5 bases, J lost 7 bases, and 8 bases stayed unmatched. The CDR3 runs to 15 residues. Germline assignment: CDR1 SGHTA and CDR2 FQGNSA. CDR3: CASSPNRGQDGELFF. The CDR3 nucleotides read TGTGCCAGCAGCCCCAACAGGGGGCAGGACGGGGAGCTGTTTTTT. Supplemented by reference TRBV7-2 and TRBJ2-2, the full variable domain reads GAGVSQSPSNKVTEKGKDVELRCDPISGHTALYWYRQSLGQGLEFLIYFQGNSAPDKSGLPSDRFSAERTGGSVSTLTIQRTQQEDSAVYLCASSPNRGQDGELFFGEGSRLTVL.

This chain links TRBV6-5 with TRBJ1-1, with a possible D match to TRBD1 (6 bases). The CDR3 extends over 14 amino acids. Germline CDR1 MNHEY, CDR2 SVGAGI. Trimming removed 5 bases from V and 3 bases from J, with 13 bases in between. The CDR3 region has the DNA TGTGCCAGCAGTCGGTCCGGGGGGCACACTGAAGCTTTCTTT. It translates to CASSRSGGHTEAFF.

The gene calls are TRBV5-1 and TRBJ2-1, with D tentatively TRBD2 (5 bases). The CDR3 is 13 amino acids. The V and J ends lost 4 bases and 2 bases respectively, with 7 bases between them. Per germline, CDR1 SGHRS and CDR2 YFSETQ. As DNA, the CDR3 is TGCGCCAGCAGCCCGGGGACCTACAATGAGCAGTTCTTC. Its translation is CASSPGTYNEQFF. Supplemented by reference TRBV5-1 and TRBJ2-1, the full variable domain reads KAGVTQTPRYLIKTRGQQVTLSCSPISGHRSVSWYQQTPGQGLQFLFEYFSETQRNKGNFPGRFSGRQFSNSRSEMNVSTLELGDSALYLCASSPGTYNEQFFGPGTRLTVL.

The V gene is TRBV19, the J gene TRBJ2-3; TRBD2 matches at 8 bases. Germline CDR1 is LNHDA and CDR2 is SQIVND (reference sequence). V was clipped by 0 bases and J by 4 bases; unmatched bases: 3. This CDR3 has 15 residues. CDR3 bases: TGTGCCAGTAGTATAGATGGCGGGGGGCCAGATACGCAGTATTTT. Translating gives CASSIDGGGPDTQYF.

The CDR3 here is CASSRDYSGNTIYF. CDR3 DNA sequence: TGTGCCAGCTCCAGGGACTACTCTGGAAACACCATATATTTT. V usage is TRBV11-1 and J usage is TRBJ1-3; D perhaps matches TRBD1 (5 bases). This CDR3 is built from 14 residues. Trimming pared 8 bases from V and 0 bases from J, leaving 11 bases between. CDR1 SGHAT and CDR2 FQDESV come from the germline V gene (reference sequence).

The chain links TRBV4-1 to TRBJ2-1, with D possibly matching TRBD1 (5 bases). This CDR3 has 15 residues. Trimming removed 1 base from V and 1 base from J, with 8 bases in between. CDR1 and CDR2 (germline): MGHRA, YSYEKL. The CDR3: CASSQGGASYNEQFF. As DNA, the CDR3 is TGCGCCAGCAGCCAAGGGGGCGCTTCCTACAATGAGCAGTTCTTC.

The chain recombines TRBV7-8 with TRBJ2-3; 8 bases fit TRBD2. V trimming: 3 bases; J trimming: 1 base; junction bases outside the gene matches: 0. This CDR3 comprises 14 residues. CDR1 SGHVS and CDR2 FQNEAQ come from the germline V gene. The CDR3 reads CASSLTSGTDTQYF. CDR3 nucleotide sequence: TGTGCCAGCAGCTTGACTAGCGGCACAGATACGCAGTATTTT. Full variable domain (remainder filled in from reference TRBV7-8 and TRBJ2-3): GAGVSQSPRYKVAKRGQDVALRCDPISGHVSLFWYQQALGQGPEFLTYFQNEAQLDKSGLPSDRFFAERPEGSVSTLKIQRTQQEDSAVYLCASSLTSGTDTQYFGPGTRLTVL.

This clone was seen more than once but under ten times. V is TRBV6-4 and J is TRBJ2-2; 7 bases align to TRBD1. CDR1 MRHNA and CDR2 SNTAGT come from the germline V gene. CDR3 length equals 14 residues. J gave up 7 bases and V 4 bases, and 6 bases lay outside the gene matches. The CDR3 nucleotides are TGTGCCAGCAGTGGAACAGGGGAAGGCGGGGAGCTGTTTTTT. It codes for CASSGTGEGGELFF.

The chain recombines TRBV6-6 with TRBJ2-3; D ambiguous. The V gene's germline CDR1 is MNHNY and CDR2 SVGAGI (reference sequence). Trimming removed 7 bases from V and 2 bases from J, with 10 bases in between. This CDR3 has 13 residues. DNA for the CDR3: TGTGCCAGCACCCAGACTCTCACAGATACGCAGTATTTT. Translation: CASTQTLTDTQYF.

The rearrangement uses TRBV27 and TRBJ2-1, with D perhaps TRBD1 (5 bases). Between the trimmed V and J ends, which lost 6 bases and 8 bases, there was a span of 17 bases. The CDR3 has 14 residues. The V gene's germline CDR1 is MNHEY and CDR2 SMNVEV (reference sequence). CDR3 region: CASSLRKGYHEQFF. In nucleotides, the CDR3 is TGTGCCAGCAGCTTAAGGAAGGGGTACCATGAGCAGTTCTTC.

V gene TRBV28 combines with J gene TRBJ1-1, with unresolved D. The CDR3 runs to 15 residues. Germline V gene lookup returns CDR1 MDHEN and CDR2 SYDVKM. With 7 bases removed from V and 3 bases from J, the gap between germline ends came to 18 bases. CDR3 region: CASIPGPGRDTEAFF. For the CDR3, the DNA is TGTGCCAGCATACCGGGCCCGGGGAGGGACACTGAAGCTTTCTTT.

This clone showed up just a few times. V is TRBV19 and J is TRBJ1-2; 8 bases fit TRBD1. With V trimmed by 3 bases and J by 3 bases, 3 bases remained unmatched. CDR1 and CDR2 (germline): LNHDA, SQIVND (reference sequence). This CDR3 spans 14 amino acids. This chain's CDR3 is CASSMTGEYYGYTF. The DNA for the CDR3 is TGTGCCAGTAGTATGACAGGGGAGTACTATGGCTACACCTTC.

The V call is TRBV28, the J call TRBJ1-3; D unclear. The CDR3 spans 14 residues. V lost 6 bases, J lost 0 bases, and 9 bases lay in between. The germline gives CDR1 MDHEN, CDR2 SYDVKM. The DNA for the CDR3 is TGTGCCAGCAGCCGAGGGAGCTCTGGAAACACCATATATTTT. The encoded protein is CASSRGSSGNTIYF.

The genes are TRBV10-3 and TRBJ2-7, with 7 nucleotides matching TRBD2. V shed 2 bases, J shed 4 bases, and the junction held 8 bases outside the gene matches. In germline, CDR1 is ENHRY, CDR2 SYGVKD. This CDR3 has 15 amino acids. The CDR3 nucleotides read TGTGCCATCAGTGAGGCGGGAGTGGGGGAGTACGAGCAGTACTTC. It encodes CAISEAGVGEYEQYF.

The J gene is TRBJ2-5, the V gene TRBV29-1; D is undetermined. Trimming shortened V by 2 bases and J by 3 bases, and 10 bases separated the two germline ends. CDR3 length: 13 amino acids. Per germline, CDR1 SQVTM and CDR2 ANQGSEA. In DNA form, the CDR3 reads TGCAGCGTTGAATTTAGGCGGAAAGAGACCCAGTACTTC. This gives the protein CSVEFRRKETQYF.

V gene TRBV9 combines with J gene TRBJ2-7, with 7 bases matching TRBD1. This CDR3 has 16 amino acids. With 0 bases clipped from V and 0 bases from J, the junction kept 6 bases outside the gene matches. Germline V gene data show CDR1 as SGDLS and CDR2 as YYNGEE. CDR3 sequence: CASSVARDSRSYEQYF. In DNA, the CDR3 is TGTGCCAGCAGCGTAGCTAGGGACAGCCGCTCCTACGAGCAGTACTTC.

J is TRBJ2-3 and V is TRBV19; 10 bases fit TRBD2. This CDR3 is 16 amino acids long. CDR1 is LNHDA, CDR2 SQIVND, per germline (reference sequence). V lost 4 bases and J lost 0; bases outside the gene matches: 4. The CDR3 here is CASSKIAGGSTDTQYF. The CDR3 nucleotides read TGTGCCAGTAGTAAAATAGCGGGGGGAAGCACAGATACGCAGTATTTT.

The chain uses TRBV5-8 and TRBJ2-5; 11 bases are a match to TRBD2. The CDR3 consists of 16 residues. Per germline, CDR1 SGHTS and CDR2 YDEGEE. V shed 7 bases and J 2 bases; nucleotides not matched to a gene: 10. The CDR3 loop reads CASPDSLAGGQETQYF. The CDR3 DNA sequence: TGTGCCAGCCCCGATTCCTTAGCGGGGGGGCAAGAGACCCAGTACTTC.

Concerning this clone itself: One end of the junction fails to match germline, which may point to a read error. This chain uses TRBV11-1 with TRBJ2-3; the match to TRBD2 covers 8 bases. This CDR3 contains 15 residues. Germline V gives CDR1 SGHAT, CDR2 FQDESV (reference sequence). In DNA, the CDR3 is TGTGCCAGCAGCTTAGCTAGCGGGGTCACAGGTACGCAGTATTTT. Protein sequence: CASSLASGVTGTQYF.